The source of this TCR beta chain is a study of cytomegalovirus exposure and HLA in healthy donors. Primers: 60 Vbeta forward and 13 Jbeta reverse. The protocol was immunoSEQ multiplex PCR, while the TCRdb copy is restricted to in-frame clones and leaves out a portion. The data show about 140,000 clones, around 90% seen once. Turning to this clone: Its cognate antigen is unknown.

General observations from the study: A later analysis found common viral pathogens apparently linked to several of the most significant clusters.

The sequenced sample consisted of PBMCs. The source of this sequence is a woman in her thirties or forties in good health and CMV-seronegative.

CDR3 bases: TGTGCCAGCAGCGACAATCCCCTCTACGAGCAGTACTTC. Protein sequence: CASSDNPLYEQYF. The rearrangement links TRBV27 to TRBJ2-7; D gene unclear. V was trimmed by 6 bases and J by 3 bases, leaving 12 bases between them. The germline gives CDR1 MNHEY, CDR2 SMNVEV (reference sequence). The CDR3 extends over 13 amino acids.